This TCR beta chain was captured by sequencing in a study of identical twins. The V segment lost 3 bases and the J segment 5 bases; nucleotides outside the gene matches: 11. Germline V CDR1 and CDR2: SEHNR, FQNEAQ (reference sequence). This CDR3 comprises 16 residues. TCRdb itself ran the 5' RACE reads through MiXCR, one entry per CDR3 protein. The table lists 700,000 or so distinct CDR3 sequences, 8.6% of them singletons, with more than 0.75% in the top ten. Healthy Caucasian individuals made up all the donors. Separately, the same data were catalogued under a study of yellow fever vaccine responses in identical twins. From that second work: Vaccine T cell responses of twins reportedly seemed partly convergent and partly personalized.

The chain employs TRBV7-9 and TRBJ2-7, with TRBD1 matching over 9 bases. The receptor was isolated from a woman aged 18-35 years in good health. Sequenced: PBMCs. The CDR3 sequence: CASSFLGQGFSHEQYF. CDR3 bases: TGTGCCAGCAGCTTCCTAGGACAGGGGTTTTCCCACGAGCAGTACTTC. The complete variable domain, with remaining parts taken from reference TRBV7-9 and TRBJ2-7, reads DTGVSQNPRHKITKRGQNVTFRCDPISEHNRLYWYRQTLGQGPEFLTYFQNEAQLEKSRLLSDRFSAERPKGSFSTLEIQRTEQGDSAMYLCASSFLGQGFSHEQYFGPGTRLTVT.